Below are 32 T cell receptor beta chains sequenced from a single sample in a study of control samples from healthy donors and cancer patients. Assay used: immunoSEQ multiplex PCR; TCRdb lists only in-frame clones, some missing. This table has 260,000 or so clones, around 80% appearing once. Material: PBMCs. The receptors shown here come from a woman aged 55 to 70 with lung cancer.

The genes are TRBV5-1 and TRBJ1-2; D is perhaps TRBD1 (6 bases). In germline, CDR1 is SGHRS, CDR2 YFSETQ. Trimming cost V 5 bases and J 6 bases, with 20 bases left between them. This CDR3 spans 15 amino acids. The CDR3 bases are TGCGCCAGCAGTGACCAATCAGGGGCTCTGAATGGCTACACCTTC. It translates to CASSDQSGALNGYTF.

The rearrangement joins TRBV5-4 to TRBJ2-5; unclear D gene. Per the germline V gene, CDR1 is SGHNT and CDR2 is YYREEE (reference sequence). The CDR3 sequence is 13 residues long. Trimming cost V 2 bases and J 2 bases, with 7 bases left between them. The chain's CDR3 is CASSFLGQETQYF. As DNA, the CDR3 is TGTGCCAGCAGCTTTTTGGGGCAAGAGACCCAGTACTTC.

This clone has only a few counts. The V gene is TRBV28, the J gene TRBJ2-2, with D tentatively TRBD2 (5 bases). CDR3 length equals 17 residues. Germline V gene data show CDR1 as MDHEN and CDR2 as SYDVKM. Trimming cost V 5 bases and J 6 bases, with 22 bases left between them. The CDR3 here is CASSPQFPPEAAGELFF. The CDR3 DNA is TGTGCCAGCAGTCCCCAATTTCCCCCGGAGGCGGCCGGGGAGCTGTTTTTT.

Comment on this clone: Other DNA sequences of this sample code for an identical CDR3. The CDR3 reads CASSLGQARGEQYF. CDR3 sequence (DNA): TGTGCCAGCAGCTTAGGCCAGGCCAGAGGCGAGCAGTACTTC. This chain joins TRBV7-2 and TRBJ2-7, with D unclear. Trimming cost V 1 base and J 6 bases, with 13 bases left between them. In germline, CDR1 is SGHTA, CDR2 FQGNSA. This CDR3 region has 14 residues.

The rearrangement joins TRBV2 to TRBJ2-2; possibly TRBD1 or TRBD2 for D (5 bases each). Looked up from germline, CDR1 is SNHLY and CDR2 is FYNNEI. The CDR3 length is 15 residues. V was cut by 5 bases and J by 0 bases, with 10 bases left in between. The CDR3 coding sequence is TGTGCCAGCAGTAGGTTGGGGGCGAACACCGGGGAGCTGTTTTTT. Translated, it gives CASSRLGANTGELFF.

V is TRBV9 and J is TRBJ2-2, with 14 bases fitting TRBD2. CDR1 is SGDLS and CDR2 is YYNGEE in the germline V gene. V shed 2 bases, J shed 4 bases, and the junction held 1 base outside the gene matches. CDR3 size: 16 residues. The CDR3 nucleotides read TGTGCCAGCAGCGTCGGGACTAGCGGGGGCACCGGGGAGCTGTTTTTT. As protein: CASSVGTSGGTGELFF. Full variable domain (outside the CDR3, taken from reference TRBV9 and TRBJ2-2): DSGVTQTPKHLITATGQRVTLRCSPRSGDLSVYWYQQSLDQGLQFLIQYYNGEERAKGNILERFSAQQFPDLHSELNLSSLELGDSALYFCASSVGTSGGTGELFFGEGSRLTVL.

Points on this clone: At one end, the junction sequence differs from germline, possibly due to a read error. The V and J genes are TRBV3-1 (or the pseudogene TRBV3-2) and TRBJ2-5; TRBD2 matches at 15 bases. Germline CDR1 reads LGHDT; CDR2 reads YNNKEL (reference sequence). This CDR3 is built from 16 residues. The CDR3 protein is CASSHLGLAGGTPRDF. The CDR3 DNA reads TGTGCCAGCAGCCACCTGGGACTAGCGGGGGGCACACCCCGAGACTTC.

DNA of the CDR3: TGCGCCAGCAGCCGGAGCGGGGTATTCCTATACGAGCAGTACTTC. Its protein is CASSRSGVFLYEQYF. J is TRBJ2-7 and V is TRBV5-1, with 7 bases that match TRBD2. Trimming removed 4 bases from V and 4 bases from J; junction bases left unmatched: 11. The CDR3 has 15 residues. The V gene's germline CDR1 is SGHRS and CDR2 YFSETQ. Drawing the rest from reference TRBV5-1 and TRBJ2-7, the complete variable domain is KAGVTQTPRYLIKTRGQQVTLSCSPISGHRSVSWYQQTPGQGLQFLFEYFSETQRNKGNFPGRFSGRQFSNSRSEMNVSTLELGDSALYLCASSRSGVFLYEQYFGPGTRLTVT.

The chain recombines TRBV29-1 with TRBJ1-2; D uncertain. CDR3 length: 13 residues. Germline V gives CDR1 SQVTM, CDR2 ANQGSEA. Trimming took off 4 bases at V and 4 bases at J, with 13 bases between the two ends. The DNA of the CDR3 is TGCAGCGTTGGAGATAACAGCCTCTATGGCTACACCTTC. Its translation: CSVGDNSLYGYTF.

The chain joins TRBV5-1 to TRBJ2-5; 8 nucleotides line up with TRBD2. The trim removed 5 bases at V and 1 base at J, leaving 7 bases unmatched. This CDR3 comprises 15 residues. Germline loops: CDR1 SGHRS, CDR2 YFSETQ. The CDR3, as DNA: TGCGCCAGCAGATGGGCGGGGGGTTCCCAAGAGACCCAGTACTTC. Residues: CASRWAGGSQETQYF.

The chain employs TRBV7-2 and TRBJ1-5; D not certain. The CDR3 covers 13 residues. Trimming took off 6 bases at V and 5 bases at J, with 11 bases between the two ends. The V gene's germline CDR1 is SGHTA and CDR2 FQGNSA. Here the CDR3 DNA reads TGTGCCAGCAGTCCACGAAACTATCAGCCCCAGCATTTT. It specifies CASSPRNYQPQHF. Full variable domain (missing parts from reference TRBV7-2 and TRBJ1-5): GAGVSQSPSNKVTEKGKDVELRCDPISGHTALYWYRQSLGQGLEFLIYFQGNSAPDKSGLPSDRFSAERTGGSVSTLTIQRTQQEDSAVYLCASSPRNYQPQHFGDGTRLSIL.

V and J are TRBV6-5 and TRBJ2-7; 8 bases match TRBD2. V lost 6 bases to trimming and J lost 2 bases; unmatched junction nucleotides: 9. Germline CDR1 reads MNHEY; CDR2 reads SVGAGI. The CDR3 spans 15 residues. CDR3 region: CASRLLAGPTYEQYF. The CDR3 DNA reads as TGTGCCAGCAGGCTGTTAGCGGGACCCACCTACGAGCAGTACTTC.

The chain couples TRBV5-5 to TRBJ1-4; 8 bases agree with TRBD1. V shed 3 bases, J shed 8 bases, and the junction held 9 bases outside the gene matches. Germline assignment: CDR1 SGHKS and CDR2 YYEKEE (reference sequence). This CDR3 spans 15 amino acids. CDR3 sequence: CASSWAGTGREKLFF. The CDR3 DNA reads TGTGCCAGCAGCTGGGCCGGGACAGGTCGGGAAAAACTGTTTTTT.

CDR3 sequence reads: CASRTGSDTQYF. CDR3 sequence (DNA): TGTGCCAGCAGGACAGGTTCAGATACGCAGTATTTT. V and J are TRBV28 and TRBJ2-3, with D tentatively TRBD1 (6 bases). V lost 6 bases and J lost 4, with 8 bases in between. The CDR3 contains 12 residues. Germline V CDR1 and CDR2: MDHEN, SYDVKM.

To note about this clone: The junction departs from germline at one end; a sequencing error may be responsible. CDR3 sequence (DNA): TGTGCCAGCGGTGAATATATGAACACTGAAGCTTTCTTT. This encodes CASGEYMNTEAFF. The chain uses TRBV2 and TRBJ1-1, with D hard to call. Germline V CDR1 and CDR2: SNHLY, FYNNEI. The CDR3 extends over 13 amino acids.

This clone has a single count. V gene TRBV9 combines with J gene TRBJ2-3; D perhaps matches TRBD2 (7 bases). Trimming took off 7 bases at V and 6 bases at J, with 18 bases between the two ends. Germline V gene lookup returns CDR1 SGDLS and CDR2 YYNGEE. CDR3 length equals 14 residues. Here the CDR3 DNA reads TGTGCCAGCGGGCTAGGGGGGGCCGCGGATACGCAGTATTTT. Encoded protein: CASGLGGAADTQYF.

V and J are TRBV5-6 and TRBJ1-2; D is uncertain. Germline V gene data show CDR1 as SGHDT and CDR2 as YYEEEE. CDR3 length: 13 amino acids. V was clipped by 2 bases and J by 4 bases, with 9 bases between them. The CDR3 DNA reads TGTGCCAGCAGCTTAGACACCATCTATGGCTACACCTTC. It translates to CASSLDTIYGYTF.

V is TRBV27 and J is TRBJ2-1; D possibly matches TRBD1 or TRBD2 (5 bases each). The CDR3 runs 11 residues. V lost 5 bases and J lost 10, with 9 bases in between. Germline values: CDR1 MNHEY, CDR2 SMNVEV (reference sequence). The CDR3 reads CASSEGREQFF. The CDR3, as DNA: TGTGCCAGCAGTGAGGGACGGGAGCAGTTCTTC.

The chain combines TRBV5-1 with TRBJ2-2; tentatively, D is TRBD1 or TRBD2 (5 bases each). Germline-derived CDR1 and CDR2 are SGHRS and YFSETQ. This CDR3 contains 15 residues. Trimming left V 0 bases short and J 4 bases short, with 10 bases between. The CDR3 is CASSLAEGSTGELFF. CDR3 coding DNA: TGCGCCAGCAGCTTGGCCGAGGGGTCCACCGGGGAGCTGTTTTTT. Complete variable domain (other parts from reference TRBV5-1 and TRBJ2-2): KAGVTQTPRYLIKTRGQQVTLSCSPISGHRSVSWYQQTPGQGLQFLFEYFSETQRNKGNFPGRFSGRQFSNSRSEMNVSTLELGDSALYLCASSLAEGSTGELFFGEGSRLTVL.

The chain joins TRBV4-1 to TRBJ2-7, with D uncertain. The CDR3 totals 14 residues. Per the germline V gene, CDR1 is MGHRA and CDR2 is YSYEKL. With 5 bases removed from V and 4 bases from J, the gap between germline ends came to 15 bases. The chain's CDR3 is CASSGQGRSYEQYF. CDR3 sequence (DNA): TGCGCCAGCAGCGGCCAAGGCAGGAGTTACGAGCAGTACTTC.

The CDR3 coding sequence is TGTGCCAGCAGCGGGGGAGGGGGAGATTATAGCAATCAGCCCCAGCATTTT. This sequence encodes CASSGGGGDYSNQPQHF. The chain links TRBV9 to TRBJ1-5, with D possibly being TRBD1 (6 bases). With 3 bases removed from V and 0 bases from J, the gap between germline ends came to 16 bases. The germline V gene has CDR1 SGDLS and CDR2 YYNGEE. The CDR3 extends over 17 amino acids.

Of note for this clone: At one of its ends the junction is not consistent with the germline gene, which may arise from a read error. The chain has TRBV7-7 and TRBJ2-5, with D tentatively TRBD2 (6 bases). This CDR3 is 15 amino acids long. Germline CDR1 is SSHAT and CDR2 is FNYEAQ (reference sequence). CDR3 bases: TGTGCTAGCAGCCAAGGGACTTACTCAGCCGGGACCCAGTACTTC. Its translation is CASSQGTYSAGTQYF.

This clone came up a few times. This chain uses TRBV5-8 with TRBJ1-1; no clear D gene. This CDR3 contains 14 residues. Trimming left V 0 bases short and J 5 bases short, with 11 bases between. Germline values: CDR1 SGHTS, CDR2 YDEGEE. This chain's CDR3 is CASSLDARATEAFF. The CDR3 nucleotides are TGTGCCAGCAGCTTGGATGCGAGAGCGACTGAAGCTTTCTTT.

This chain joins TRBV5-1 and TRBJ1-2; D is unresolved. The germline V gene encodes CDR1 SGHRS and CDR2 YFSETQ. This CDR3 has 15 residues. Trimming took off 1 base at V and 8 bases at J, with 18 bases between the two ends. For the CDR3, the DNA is TGCGCCAGCAGCTTGTTGGGAACTTTATCGGAAGGCTACACCTTC. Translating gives CASSLLGTLSEGYTF.

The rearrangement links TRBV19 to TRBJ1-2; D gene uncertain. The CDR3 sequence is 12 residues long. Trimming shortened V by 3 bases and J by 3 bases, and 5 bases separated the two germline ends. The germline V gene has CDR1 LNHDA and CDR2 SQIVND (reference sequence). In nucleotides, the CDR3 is TGTGCCAGTAGTATGGGCGACTATGGCTACACCTTC. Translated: CASSMGDYGYTF.

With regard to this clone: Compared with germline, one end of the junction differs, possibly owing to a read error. CDR3 in DNA: TGTGCCAGTAGGGCCGGGACAGGGAACGCTGAAGCTTTCTTT. It is translated as CASRAGTGNAEAFF. The chain has TRBV19 and TRBJ1-1; 9 nucleotides line up with TRBD1. Germline V gene data show CDR1 as LNHDA and CDR2 as SQIVND (reference sequence). CDR3 size: 14 residues.

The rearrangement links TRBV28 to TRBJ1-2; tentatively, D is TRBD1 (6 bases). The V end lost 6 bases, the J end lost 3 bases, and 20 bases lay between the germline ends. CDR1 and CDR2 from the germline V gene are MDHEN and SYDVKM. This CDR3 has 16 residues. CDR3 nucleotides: TGTGCCAGCAGACCCTCGGGGGCCGGAGTTTACTATGGCTACACCTTC. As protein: CASRPSGAGVYYGYTF.

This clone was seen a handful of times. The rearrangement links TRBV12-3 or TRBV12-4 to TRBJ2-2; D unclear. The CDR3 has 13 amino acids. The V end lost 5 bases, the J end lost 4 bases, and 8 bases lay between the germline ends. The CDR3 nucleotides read TGTGCCAGCAGTCCGTTCAGCACCGGGGAGCTGTTTTTT. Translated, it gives CASSPFSTGELFF.

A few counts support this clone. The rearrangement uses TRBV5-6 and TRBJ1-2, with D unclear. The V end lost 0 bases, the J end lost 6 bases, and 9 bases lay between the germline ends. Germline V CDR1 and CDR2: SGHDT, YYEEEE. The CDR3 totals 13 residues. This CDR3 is CASSLVYVDGYTF. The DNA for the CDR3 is TGTGCCAGCAGCTTGGTATATGTGGATGGCTACACCTTC.

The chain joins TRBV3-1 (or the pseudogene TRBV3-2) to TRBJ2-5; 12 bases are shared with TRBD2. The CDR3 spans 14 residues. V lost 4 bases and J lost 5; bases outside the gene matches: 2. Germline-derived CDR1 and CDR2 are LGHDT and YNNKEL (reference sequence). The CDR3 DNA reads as TGTGCCAGCAGCCCTAGCGGGGGGGCTGAGACCCAGTACTTC. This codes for CASSPSGGAETQYF.

The CDR3 nucleotides are TGTGCCAGCATTCTGGCAGGGCGAAGTTCACCCCTCCACTTT. Protein product: CASILAGRSSPLHF. The V gene is TRBV6-5, the J gene TRBJ1-6; D possibly corresponds to TRBD1 (5 bases). Germline assignment: CDR1 MNHEY and CDR2 SVGAGI. Trimming pared 7 bases from V and 9 bases from J, leaving 16 bases between. This CDR3 region has 14 residues.

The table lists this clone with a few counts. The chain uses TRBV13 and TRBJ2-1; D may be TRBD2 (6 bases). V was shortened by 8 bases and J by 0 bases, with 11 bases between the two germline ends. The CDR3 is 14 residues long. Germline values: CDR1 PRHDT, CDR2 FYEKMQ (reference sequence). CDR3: CASEVGGSYNEQFF. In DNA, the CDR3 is TGTGCCAGCGAGGTCGGGGGCTCCTACAATGAGCAGTTCTTC.